A selection of T cell receptor beta chains follows, all from one sample in a study of radiotherapy plus CTLA-4 blockade in lung cancer. The repertoire was sequenced with immunoSEQ multiplex PCR; TCRdb's copy has only in-frame clones and lacks some. The sample contains some 100,000 clones, 78% of which appear only once. Sequencing was performed on peripheral blood, taken from a patient treated with radiotherapy plus ipilimumab. Receptor source: a human donor with non-small cell lung cancer who had a partial response to radiotherapy plus ipilimumab. Each CDR3 is given with its conserved first and last residue. D genes are given only for firm matches. The listing skips clone size in some rows; elsewhere it reads once, few, many or a size class.

TRBV15	TRBJ2-5	NA	TRBD1	TGTGCCACCAGCAGAGTGGGACAGGGGCAAGAGACCCAGTACTTC	CATSRVGQGQETQYF
TRBV28	TRBJ2-7	NA	NA	TGTGCCAGCAGTTTATACAGGACCTACGAGCAGTACTTC	CASSLYRTYEQYF
TRBV2	TRBJ1-2	NA	TRBD1	TGTGCCAGCAGTGTGGTAGGGGGCTCCCCCTATGGCTACACCTTC	CASSVVGGSPYGYTF
TRBV14	TRBJ1-5	NA	NA	TGTGCCAGCAGCCAAGGGGCAGGGAGCAATCAGCCCCAGCATTTT	CASSQGAGSNQPQHF
TRBV9	TRBJ2-1	NA	TRBD2	TGTGCCAGCAGCGTGGGGGGAGGGCCCGGTTATGAGCAGTTCTTC	CASSVGGGPGYEQFF
TRBV27	TRBJ2-1	once	TRBD2	TGTGCCAGTAGCACTAGCGGGCCCTCCTACAATGAGCAGTTCTTC	CASSTSGPSYNEQFF
TRBV28	TRBJ2-3	NA	TRBD2	TGTGCCAGCAGTTCTGCGGGAGGGCCAATCAGCACAGATACGCAGTATTTT	CASSSAGGPISTDTQYF
TRBV28	TRBJ1-5	NA	TRBD1	TGTGCCAGCAGTTTTTTTGCGACAGGGTCGGAAGCTCAGCCCCAGCATTTT	CASSFFATGSEAQPQHF
TRBV5-8	TRBJ2-5	once	TRBD1	TGTGCCAGCAGCTTTCGGACAGGGGGCACAGAGACCCAGTACTTC	CASSFRTGGTETQYF
TRBV19	TRBJ2-3	NA	NA	TGTGCCAGTAGTATTTCCTCAGATACGCAGTATTTT	CASSISSDTQYF
TRBV28	TRBJ1-1	NA	NA	TGTGCCAGCAGTTTCGCGACAGCAGAAGCTTTCTTT	CASSFATAEAFF
TRBV9	TRBJ1-3	NA	TRBD1	TGTGCCAGCAGCTCCAGGACAGGGGGCCTCTCTGGAAACACCATATATTTT	CASSSRTGGLSGNTIYF
TRBV7-2	TRBJ1-2	NA	TRBD1	TGTGCCAGCAGCGTCGGACAGGGTGGGGGTATGGATGGCTACACCTTC	CASSVGQGGGMDGYTF
TRBV9	TRBJ2-3	NA	TRBD2	TGTGCCAGCAGCGTAGACGGGGGGGCCTTGAACACAGATACGCAGTATTTT	CASSVDGGALNTDTQYF
TRBV5-1	TRBJ2-1	once	NA	TGCGCCAGCAGGGGGGAGGGGGACTGGACCTCCTACAATGAGCAGTTCTTC	CASRGEGDWTSYNEQFF
TRBV7-9	TRBJ2-5	NA	NA	TGTGCCAGCAGCTTAGCGGCGGTGGAGACCCAGTACTTC	CASSLAAVETQYF
TRBV18	TRBJ1-2	NA	NA	TGTGCCAGCTCACCGGAAATGGACACCGGCTACACCTTC	CASSPEMDTGYTF
TRBV6-5	TRBJ2-1	NA	TRBD2	TGTGCCAGCAGGAGCGGGAGGGCACATTACAATGAGCAGTTCTTC	CASRSGRAHYNEQFF
TRBV21-1	TRBJ1-5	NA	NA	TGTGCCAGCAGCGAGACAGGGGGCGGCAATCAGCCCCAGCATTTT	CASSETGGGNQPQHF
TRBV6-1	TRBJ2-1	NA	NA	TGTGCCAGCAAAACCCAGCGGGCAAATGAGCAGTTCTTC	CASKTQRANEQFF
TRBV28	TRBJ1-4	NA	NA	TGTGCCAGCAGTGGCCGGAGGGAGATAGCTAATGAAAAACTGTTTTTT	CASSGRREIANEKLFF
TRBV28	TRBJ2-5	NA	NA	TGTGCCAGCAGTGCACCAACTGGGACCCAGTACTTC	CASSAPTGTQYF
TRBV9	TRBJ2-1	NA	TRBD2	TGTGCCAGCAGCACAAGACCCCTGACTAGCGGGAGGGAGAATGAGCAGTTCTTC	CASSTRPLTSGRENEQFF
TRBV6-5	TRBJ2-2	NA	NA	TGTGCCAGCAGTTACTCGAGGGGGACCGGGGAGCTGTTTTTT	CASSYSRGTGELFF
TRBV7-2	TRBJ1-6	NA	TRBD1	TGTGCCAGCAGAAGACAGGGAGAATATAATTCACCCCTCCACTTT	CASRRQGEYNSPLHF
TRBV7-2	TRBJ2-1	NA	NA	TGTGCCAGCAGCCGCTACAATGAGCAGTTCTTC	CASSRYNEQFF
TRBV6-4	TRBJ2-3	NA	TRBD2	TGTGCCAGCAGTGATGGTAGCGGGAGAAGTTCAGATACGCAGTATTTT	CASSDGSGRSSDTQYF
TRBV27	TRBJ2-4	NA	NA	TGTGCCAGCAGTGGGACCGGGACATCCTGGGCCATTCAGTACTTC	CASSGTGTSWAIQYF
TRBV4-1	TRBJ1-4	few	NA	TGCGCCAGCAGCCAACTTAATCGGGGGACTAATGAAAAACTGTTTTTT	CASSQLNRGTNEKLFF
TRBV6-5	TRBJ1-5	once	NA	TGTGCCAGCAGATCAGTCCCCAATCAGCCCCAGCATTTT	CASRSVPNQPQHF
TRBV7-2	TRBJ1-4	NA	NA	TGTGCCAGCAGCTTGGTAGGGTCCGGGGGGGAAAAACTGTTTTTT	CASSLVGSGGEKLFF
TRBV6-5	TRBJ2-1	NA	TRBD2	TGTGCCAGCAGTACCGGGACTAGCGGATACAATGAGCAGTTCTTC	CASSTGTSGYNEQFF
TRBV5-1	TRBJ2-1	NA	TRBD2	TGCGCCAGCAGCCCCCGGACTAGCGGGAGCCATGAGCAGTTCTTC	CASSPRTSGSHEQFF
TRBV2	TRBJ2-7	NA	NA	TGTGCCAGCAGTAAACGCGCGCCGGGACAAGGAGACTACGAGCAGTACTTC	CASSKRAPGQGDYEQYF
TRBV30	TRBJ2-7	NA	TRBD2	TGTGCCTGGGGACCGGGGGGTGAGCAGTACTTC	CAWGPGGEQYF
TRBV5-6	TRBJ1-4	few	NA	TGTGCCAGCAGCTGGGGGAGGGAAAAACTGTTTTTT	CASSWGREKLFF
TRBV19	TRBJ1-2	NA	NA	TGTGCCAGTAGCGGTAAGGCGGGTTATGGCTACACCTTC	CASSGKAGYGYTF
TRBV18	TRBJ2-5	NA	NA	TGTGCCAGCTCACCGTGGACACAAGAGACCCAGTACTTC	CASSPWTQETQYF
TRBV5-5	TRBJ1-5	NA	NA	TGTGCCAGCAGCCTTGGGTGGCAGGGCAATCAGCCCCAGCATTTT	CASSLGWQGNQPQHF
TRBV6-1	TRBJ1-4	NA	TRBD1	TGTGCCAGCAGTGCTGACAGGGTCGGGCTACTAATAACTAATGAAAAACTGTTTTTT	CASSADRVGLLITNEKLFF
TRBV5-1	TRBJ2-5	NA	TRBD1	TGCGCCAGCAGCTCTTCCGGGACAGGGGGCCGTAAGACCCAGTACTTC	CASSSSGTGGRKTQYF
TRBV7-2	TRBJ1-1	NA	NA	TGTGCCAGCAGCTGGGGACAGAACACTGAAGCTTTCTTT	CASSWGQNTEAFF
TRBV5-1	TRBJ2-5	NA	TRBD1	TGCGCCAGCAGCGGGGGATCGGGACAGGGGGGCCAAGAGACCCAGTACTTC	CASSGGSGQGGQETQYF
TRBV28	TRBJ1-5	NA	NA	TGTGCCATCGGGAGGGGGTCATCCCGCAATCAGCCCCAGCATTTT	CAIGRGSSRNQPQHF
TRBV28	TRBJ2-7	NA	NA	TGTGCCAGCACCGTCGGGACATCTCTCTCCTACGAGCAGTACTTC	CASTVGTSLSYEQYF
TRBV19	TRBJ1-5	NA	NA	TGTGCCAGTAGTAACGACAATGGCGACGGGCCCCAGCATTTT	CASSNDNGDGPQHF
TRBV11-3	TRBJ2-7	NA	NA	TGTGCCAGCAGCTCCCGACTGGCGGGCTCCCCGGTGGAGCAGTACTTC	CASSSRLAGSPVEQYF
TRBV15	TRBJ1-5	NA	NA	TGTGCCACCAGCAGAGTCGGTCAGCCCCAGCATTTT	CATSRVGQPQHF
TRBV19	TRBJ1-5	NA	NA	TGTGCCAGTAGTATACCCGGGGGGGGCGGCAATCAGCCCCAGCATTTT	CASSIPGGGGNQPQHF
TRBV30	TRBJ2-7	once	NA	TGTGCCTGGAGTGTAAGGGATACGGGGGAGCAGTACTTC	CAWSVRDTGEQYF
TRBV5-6	TRBJ2-5	NA	NA	TGTGCCAGCAGCCTGGGCAGGACTTTCCAAGAGACCCAGTACTTC	CASSLGRTFQETQYF
TRBV6-5	TRBJ1-1	NA	TRBD1	TGTGCCAGCAGTAGCAGGGGGCAGGGGGCTTTCTTT	CASSSRGQGAFF
TRBV9	TRBJ2-5	NA	TRBD2	TGTGCCAGCAGCGTTAGCGGGAGTAAAGAGACCCAGTACTTC	CASSVSGSKETQYF
TRBV28	TRBJ2-2	NA	TRBD2	TGTGCCAGCAGTTTTAGCACTAGCGGGAGCACCGGGGAGCTGTTTTTT	CASSFSTSGSTGELFF
TRBV7-9	TRBJ2-3	NA	TRBD1	TGTGCCAGCAGCTTAGCGGACAGGCCCGACTCCACAGATACGCAGTATTTT	CASSLADRPDSTDTQYF